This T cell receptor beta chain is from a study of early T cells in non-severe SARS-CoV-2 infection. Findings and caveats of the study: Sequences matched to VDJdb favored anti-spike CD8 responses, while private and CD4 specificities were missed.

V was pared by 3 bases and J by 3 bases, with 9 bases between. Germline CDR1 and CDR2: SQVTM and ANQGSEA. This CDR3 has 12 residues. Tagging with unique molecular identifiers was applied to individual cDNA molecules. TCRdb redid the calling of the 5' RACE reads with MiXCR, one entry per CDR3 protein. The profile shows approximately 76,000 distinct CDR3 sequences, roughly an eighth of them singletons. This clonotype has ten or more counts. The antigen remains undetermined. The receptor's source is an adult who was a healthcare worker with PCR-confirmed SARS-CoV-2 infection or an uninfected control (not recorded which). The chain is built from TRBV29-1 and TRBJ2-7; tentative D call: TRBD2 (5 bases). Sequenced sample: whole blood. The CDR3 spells CSVEAGNYEQYF. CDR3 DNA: TGCAGCGTTGAGGCCGGGAACTACGAGCAGTACTTC.